This T cell receptor beta chain derives from a study of T cell responses to AZD1222 COVID-19 vaccine. Study-level points and caveats: At baseline, just 5 or 6 AZD1222 recipients tested seropositive. Regions 160-218 and 743-854 held dominance among vaccine-associated CD4 TCRs, which spanned spike. Unmutated regions of variants are reportedly targeted by nearly half of spike-specific TCRs.

The germline V gene has CDR1 KGHSH and CDR2 LQKENI. The CDR3 loop spans 16 amino acids. Trimming removed 2 bases from V and 1 base from J, with 12 bases in between. Profiled with immunoSEQ multiplex PCR; TCRdb holds only in-frame clones, not every one. This table has approximately 110,000 clones, roughly 90% appearing once. This clone was seen once. As yet, its antigen is unknown. The genes are TRBV18 and TRBJ1-3; the D gene is possibly TRBD1 (5 bases). The source is an adult in good health. Sample: peripheral blood, taken on day 0 of AZD1222 vaccination. CDR3 nucleotides: TGTGCCAGCTCACCAGGATTGGAGGGGTCTGGAAACACCATATATTTT. It specifies CASSPGLEGSGNTIYF.